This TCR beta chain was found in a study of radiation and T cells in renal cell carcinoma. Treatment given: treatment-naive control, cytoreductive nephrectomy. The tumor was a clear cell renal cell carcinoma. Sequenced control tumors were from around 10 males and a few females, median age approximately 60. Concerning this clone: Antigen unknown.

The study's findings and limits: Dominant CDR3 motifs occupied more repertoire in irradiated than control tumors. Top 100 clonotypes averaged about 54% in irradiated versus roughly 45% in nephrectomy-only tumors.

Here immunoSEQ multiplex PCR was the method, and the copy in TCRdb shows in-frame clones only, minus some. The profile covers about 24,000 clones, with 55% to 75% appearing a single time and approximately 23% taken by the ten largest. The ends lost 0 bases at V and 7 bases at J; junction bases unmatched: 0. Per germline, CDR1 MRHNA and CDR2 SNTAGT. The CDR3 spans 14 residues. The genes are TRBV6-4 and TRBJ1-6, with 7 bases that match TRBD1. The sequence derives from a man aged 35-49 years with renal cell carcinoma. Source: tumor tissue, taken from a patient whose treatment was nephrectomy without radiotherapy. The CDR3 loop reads CASSDSGGNSPLHF. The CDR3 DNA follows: TGTGCCAGCAGTGACTCAGGGGGCAATTCACCCCTCCACTTT.